This entry concerns a single T cell receptor beta chain. The time point: 2015-2016 season, 7 days after influenza vaccination. Method: immunoSEQ multiplex PCR; TCRdb's copy keeps in-frame clones and lacks some. The sample has some 9,600 clones, 80% to 90% seen once. This entry is derived from a study of follicular helper T cells after annual influenza vaccination. The CDR3 has 16 amino acids. CDR1 and CDR2 from the germline V gene are SGDLS and YYNGEE. Trimming removed 0 bases from V and 5 bases from J, with 17 bases in between. The clonotype was recovered from an adult who received the influenza vaccine. This chain connects TRBV9 to TRBJ2-5; possible D gene TRBD2, 6 bases. The input for sequencing was CXCR5+ CD38- circulating T follicular helper cells from blood, taken 7 days after influenza vaccination. Indicated subset: circulating Tfh, non-naive CD4+CXCR5+PD-1+ (ICOS+CD38+ or ICOS-CD38-). As DNA, the CDR3 is TGTGCCAGCAGCGTAGCGGGGGACGGAGCCCTGGAGACCCAGTACTTC. It codes for CASSVAGDGALETQYF.